This T cell receptor (beta chain) emerged from a study of regulatory dendritic cells for organ transplantation. About the research overall: Regulatory dendritic cells were monocyte-derived, receiving vitamin D3 on days 0 and 4 and IL-10 on day 4. Study outcomes and limitations: Memory T cells were less diverse than naive, with memory CD8+ most oligoclonal. Considerable individual heterogeneity was seen in alloreactive memory CD8+ T cells.

Clones were sequenced by immunoSEQ multiplex PCR, and TCRdb holds only the in-frame ones, with some missing. The sample gives fewer than 15,000 clones, nearly 80% of which show up once; 1.1% is in the top ten. This clone was observed a single time. Its antigen is undetermined. Sorted T cells were CFSE-labeled and cultured 5 days with allogeneic regulatory or mature dendritic cells at 1:10. Germline lookup yields CDR1 SNHLY and CDR2 FYNNEI. The CDR3 covers 13 residues. V shed 6 bases and J 7 bases; nucleotides not matched to a gene: 5. The clonotype was recovered from a human donor in good health. The sample comprised naive CD8+ T cells from blood cultured with regulatory dendritic cells. Subset here: CD45RA+ naive T cells. The chain couples TRBV2 to TRBJ1-2, with TRBD1 matching over 10 bases. In DNA, the CDR3 is TGTGCCAGCAGGGGGGACAGGGGTCCTGGCTACACCTTC. Its translation is CASRGDRGPGYTF.